The next 26 T cell receptor beta chains were all read from a single sample in a study of cytomegalovirus exposure and HLA in healthy donors. Primers for the PCR totalled 60 Vbeta and 13 Jbeta. The method was immunoSEQ multiplex PCR; TCRdb's version includes in-frame clones alone and lacks a portion of them. The table has approximately 140,000 clones, roughly 77% seen once. Input material: PBMCs. Receptors were obtained from a female donor in good health and CMV-seronegative.

V and J are TRBV11-2 and TRBJ2-7, with 8 bases identical to TRBD1. The ends lost 0 bases at V and 4 bases at J; junction bases unmatched: 5. CDR3 length: 15 amino acids. The V gene's germline CDR1 is SGHAT and CDR2 FQNNGV. The CDR3 nucleotides read TGTGCCAGCAGCTTAGAAGCAGGGGGCAGGTACGAGCAGTACTTC. Residues: CASSLEAGGRYEQYF.

The CDR3: CASSSSGTGVGEETQYF. In nucleotides, the CDR3 is TGTGCCAGCTCGAGCTCCGGGACAGGGGTTGGGGAAGAGACCCAGTACTTC. V and J are TRBV18 and TRBJ2-5; 10 bases match TRBD1. The CDR3 runs 17 residues. Germline CDR1 reads KGHSH; CDR2 reads LQKENI. Trimming at V came to 6 bases and at J to 3 bases, leaving 13 bases not matched to a gene.

This chain connects TRBV9 to TRBJ2-3, with D possibly TRBD2 on 6 matching bases. CDR3 length: 16 amino acids. Germline V gene sequence: CDR1 SGDLS, CDR2 YYNGEE. With 4 bases removed from V and 2 bases from J, the gap between germline ends came to 17 bases. The CDR3 here is CASSPSVGGNTDTQYF. In DNA form, the CDR3 reads TGTGCCAGCAGCCCCTCTGTCGGGGGAAACACAGATACGCAGTATTTT. The complete variable domain, with remaining parts taken from reference TRBV9 and TRBJ2-3, reads DSGVTQTPKHLITATGQRVTLRCSPRSGDLSVYWYQQSLDQGLQFLIQYYNGEERAKGNILERFSAQQFPDLHSELNLSSLELGDSALYFCASSPSVGGNTDTQYFGPGTRLTVL.

The rearrangement joins TRBV10-3 to TRBJ2-7; possible D gene TRBD1, 6 bases. This CDR3 region has 13 residues. V lost 6 bases and J lost 7, with 16 bases in between. Germline loops: CDR1 ENHRY, CDR2 SYGVKD. CDR3 DNA sequence: TGTGCCATCAGCGGTGGGGGCCCCCTAGAGCAGTACTTC. Translating gives CAISGGGPLEQYF.

The DNA for the CDR3 is TGTGCCAGCAGTTATAGCATTTTGGCCGGGGAGCTGTTTTTT. Translation: CASSYSILAGELFF. The chain recombines TRBV9 with TRBJ2-2; no reliable D call. Trimming shortened V by 5 bases and J by 6 bases, and 14 bases separated the two germline ends. This CDR3 contains 14 residues. Germline V gives CDR1 SGDLS, CDR2 YYNGEE.

The chain carries TRBV19 and TRBJ2-7; D unresolved. Trimming took off 5 bases at V and 5 bases at J, with 16 bases between the two ends. This CDR3 has 14 amino acids. The germline V gene has CDR1 LNHDA and CDR2 SQIVND (reference sequence). The CDR3 reads CASSPASARNEQYF. The CDR3 bases are TGTGCCAGTAGTCCAGCGTCTGCTCGGAACGAGCAGTACTTC.

This clone is a singleton in its sample. DNA for the CDR3: TGCAGCGTTGAGCCTATGACAGGGTCCTACAATGAGCAGTTCTTC. Its protein product is CSVEPMTGSYNEQFF. V is TRBV29-1 and J is TRBJ2-1, with 7 bases matching TRBD1. Unmatched junction bases numbered 6, after V lost 3 bases and J lost 1 base. In germline, CDR1 is SQVTM, CDR2 ANQGSEA. There are 15 residues in the CDR3.

This chain uses TRBV7-9 with TRBJ1-1, with D tentatively TRBD1 (5 bases). Germline CDR1 reads SEHNR; CDR2 reads FQNEAQ (reference sequence). The CDR3 totals 12 residues. The V end was cut by 5 bases, the J end by 10 bases, with 14 bases between. CDR3 sequence (DNA): TGTGCCAGCAGCCTGTCCGGCGGGGCAGCTTTCTTT. Translating it yields CASSLSGGAAFF.

About this clone: Here the CDR3 omits its conserved ending phenylalanine or tryptophan, so a read error is the likely source. The V and J genes are TRBV6-4 and TRBJ1-5; perhaps TRBD1 as D (6 bases). CDR1 is MRHNA and CDR2 is SNTAGT in the germline V gene. Trimming removed 5 bases from V and 3 bases from J, with 17 bases in between. This CDR3 has 16 residues. This CDR3 reads CASSSTGQTFNQPQHL. CDR3 DNA sequence: TGTGCCAGCAGTTCTACCGGACAGACCTTCAATCAGCCCCAGCATCTT.

The V gene is TRBV7-2, the J gene TRBJ2-7; TRBD1 is a possible D gene (7 bases). V shed 4 bases and J shed 6 bases, with 19 bases lying between them. Germline V gene lookup returns CDR1 SGHTA and CDR2 FQGNSA. This CDR3 is built from 15 residues. CDR3 protein: CASSSPDRPRGEQYF. The CDR3 nucleotides read TGTGCCAGCAGCTCTCCGGACAGGCCGCGGGGCGAGCAGTACTTC.

The chain carries TRBV9 and TRBJ2-1; unclear D gene. This CDR3 region has 14 residues. Germline assignment: CDR1 SGDLS and CDR2 YYNGEE. V was pared by 3 bases and J by 9 bases, with 16 bases between. CDR3 DNA: TGTGCCAGCAGCGCGTCAGGCCAGGTTGTTGAGCAGTTCTTC. It specifies CASSASGQVVEQFF.

The chain couples TRBV5-6 to TRBJ1-5; D call uncertain. This CDR3 has 15 amino acids. The V gene's germline CDR1 is SGHDT and CDR2 YYEEEE. Deletions cut 0 bases from V and 0 bases from J, with 7 bases between. This CDR3 reads CASSLGPNSNQPQHF. The CDR3 DNA reads as TGTGCCAGCAGCTTGGGTCCCAATAGCAATCAGCCCCAGCATTTT. Together with reference TRBV5-6 and TRBJ1-5, the CDR3 gives the full variable domain: DAGVTQSPTHLIKTRGQQVTLRCSPKSGHDTVSWYQQALGQGPQFIFQYYEEEERQRGNFPDRFSGHQFPNYSSELNVNALLLGDSALYLCASSLGPNSNQPQHFGDGTRLSIL.

This clone came up a few times. This chain links TRBV21-1 with TRBJ2-7; the table's D gene call, TRBD2, was not cross checked with the DNA. TRBV21-1 is a pseudogene. The CDR3 runs to 15 residues. CDR3 bases: TGTGCCAGCAGCAACCCCTCGAGTTCGTCTTACGAGCAGTACTTC. Translation: CASSNPSSSSYEQYF.

J is TRBJ2-4 and V is TRBV7-8, with D perhaps matching TRBD1 (5 bases). The germline V gene has CDR1 SGHVS and CDR2 FQNEAQ. The V end lost 3 bases, the J end lost 8 bases, and 23 bases lay between the germline ends. The CDR3 loop spans 17 amino acids. The CDR3 loop reads CASSFPQGRDIDDIQYF. CDR3 in DNA: TGTGCCAGCAGCTTTCCGCAGGGCAGGGATATCGATGACATTCAGTACTTC.

The chain links TRBV5-6 to TRBJ2-3, with a tentative D call TRBD2 (6 bases). CDR3 length: 17 amino acids. Looked up from germline, CDR1 is SGHDT and CDR2 is YYEEEE. Between the trimmed V and J ends, which lost 0 bases and 7 bases, there was a span of 21 bases. This chain's CDR3 is CASSLVSSASEDNTQYF. The CDR3 nucleotides are TGTGCCAGCAGCTTGGTCAGCTCGGCTAGCGAGGATAATACGCAGTATTTT.

The rearrangement joins TRBV4-1 to TRBJ2-2, with D possibly TRBD2 on 5 matching bases. This CDR3 spans 15 amino acids. V lost 4 bases and J 6 bases, leaving 15 bases between the germline ends. Looked up from germline, CDR1 is MGHRA and CDR2 is YSYEKL. Written as DNA, the CDR3 is TGCGCCAGCAGCCCCCGGGCCATGGGAGCCGGGGAGCTGTTTTTT. This gives the protein CASSPRAMGAGELFF.

Here the CDR3 DNA reads TGTGCCAGCAGCGTAGGAGTTTCAAATGAGCAGTTCTTC. This sequence encodes CASSVGVSNEQFF. This sequence joins TRBV9 and TRBJ2-1; no firm D call. Trimming took 0 bases from V and 7 from J, leaving 8 bases between them. The germline gives CDR1 SGDLS, CDR2 YYNGEE. The CDR3 extends over 13 amino acids.

This rearrangement joins TRBV19 to TRBJ1-1; the D gene is possibly TRBD1 (5 bases). From germline, CDR1 is LNHDA and CDR2 SQIVND (reference sequence). The V end was cut by 8 bases, the J end by 8 bases, with 9 bases between. The CDR3 sequence is 10 residues long. The CDR3 nucleotides are TGTGCCAGTTTTCAGGGAGAAGCTTTCTTT. Amino acid sequence: CASFQGEAFF.

This clone was recorded once. This rearrangement joins TRBV25-1 to TRBJ1-3; a weak D match, TRBD1 (5 bases). CDR1 is MGHDK and CDR2 is SYGVNS in the germline V gene. CDR3 length equals 15 residues. Trimming stripped 4 bases from V and 0 bases from J, with 10 bases between. CDR3: CASSAGEISGNTIYF. In DNA form, the CDR3 reads TGTGCCAGCAGTGCGGGGGAGATCTCTGGAAACACCATATATTTT. Full variable domain (remainder filled in from reference TRBV25-1 and TRBJ1-3): EADIYQTPRYLVIGTGKKITLECSQTMGHDKMYWYQQDPGMELHLIHYSYGVNSTEKGDLSSESTVSRIRTEHFPLTLESARPSHTSQYLCASSAGEISGNTIYFGEGSWLTVV.

This clone was recorded a few times. CDR3 sequence: CASSDQGQGASEAFF. The CDR3 coding sequence is TGTGCCAGCAGTGACCAGGGACAGGGGGCCTCTGAAGCTTTCTTT. V is TRBV6-1 and J is TRBJ1-1; 12 positions match TRBD1. The CDR3 totals 15 residues. With 3 bases clipped from V and 6 bases from J, the junction kept 5 bases outside the gene matches. CDR1 and CDR2 (germline): MNHNS, SASEGT.

The chain couples TRBV7-3 to TRBJ2-6, with D perhaps TRBD2 (6 bases). V was clipped by 5 bases and J by 3 bases, with 14 bases between them. This CDR3 is built from 16 residues. Germline CDR1 is SGHTA and CDR2 is FQGTGA. As DNA, the CDR3 is TGTGCCAGCAGCGGGACTTCGGGTATTGGGGCCAACGTCCTGACTTTC. It codes for CASSGTSGIGANVLTF.

The chain employs TRBV29-1 and TRBJ2-1; D uncertain. Germline V gene sequence: CDR1 SQVTM, CDR2 ANQGSEA. The CDR3 has 13 residues. V was cut by 4 bases and J by 1 base, with 8 bases left in between. The CDR3 reads CSVGSGSYNEQFF. DNA of the CDR3: TGCAGCGTTGGTTCAGGTTCCTACAATGAGCAGTTCTTC.

The chain couples TRBV6-5 to TRBJ2-5; D remains ambiguous. The closer fit of TRBJ2-7 to the DNA end suggests the J call may be wrong. CDR1 and CDR2 (germline): MNHEY, SVGAGI. The CDR3 runs to 11 residues. Here the CDR3 reads CASTRKNEQYF. DNA for the CDR3: TGTGCCAGCACCCGAAAGAACGAGCAGTACTTC.

The genes are TRBV5-5 and TRBJ1-1; TRBD1 is a possible D gene (5 bases). Germline CDR1 reads SGHKS; CDR2 reads YYEKEE (reference sequence). V was cut by 6 bases and J by 1 base, with 10 bases left in between. The CDR3 contains 13 residues. The CDR3 protein is CASTQRGNTEAFF. CDR3 coding DNA: TGTGCCAGCACCCAAAGGGGGAACACTGAAGCTTTCTTT.

The genes are TRBV5-6 and TRBJ2-3; a weak D match, TRBD2 (6 bases). The CDR3 is made up of 11 amino acids. Germline values: CDR1 SGHDT, CDR2 YYEEEE. With 1 base removed from V and 11 bases from J, the gap between germline ends came to 8 bases. The CDR3 bases are TGTGCCAGCAGCTTGACGGGGGAGCAGTATTTT. Its translation: CASSLTGEQYF.

The genes are TRBV6-5 and TRBJ2-1; no reliable D call. The germline V gene encodes CDR1 MNHEY and CDR2 SVGAGI. Trimming cost V 0 bases and J 6 bases, with 15 bases left between them. The CDR3 sequence is 16 residues long. The CDR3 DNA reads TGTGCCAGCAGTTACTCTCTCGGCCACTCAGGCAATGAGCAGTTCTTC. This codes for CASSYSLGHSGNEQFF.